In its sample, the clone carrying this T cell receptor (beta chain) was seen once. Antigen: not known. The sample contains more than one DNA sequence encoding this CDR3. The data stem from a study of shared clonotypes between healthy human individuals. Findings and limits, study-wide: When compared with the clonotypes that were shared by all four sorted-subset donors, the non-shared clonotypes turned out to have lower generation probabilities. When naive CD4 clonotypes were compared across a handful of donors, about 4.8% were shared.

CD45RO negativity and positive selection for CCR7 defined naive CD8 cells, a population that excluded terminally differentiated effector memory CD45RA+ cells. Some clones are missing from TCRdb's copy, which holds only in-frame ones; the method was immunoSEQ multiplex PCR. The sample has around 1.9 million clones, 85% to 95% seen once; the top ten hold more than 1.5%. V lost 4 bases to trimming and J lost 3 bases, with 10 bases between them. This CDR3 region has 13 residues. Germline lookup yields CDR1 MNHEY and CDR2 SMNVEV (reference sequence). The V gene is TRBV27, the J gene TRBJ2-7; TRBD2 might be the D (6 bases). The TCR comes from a man aged 18 to 29 in good health. Some clones in this sample may be carry-over from other donors' samples. The source material was naive CD8+ T cells from PBMCs. In DNA form, the CDR3 reads TGTGCCAGCAGTTCGGGACTCTACTACGAGCAGTACTTC. Protein: CASSSGLYYEQYF.